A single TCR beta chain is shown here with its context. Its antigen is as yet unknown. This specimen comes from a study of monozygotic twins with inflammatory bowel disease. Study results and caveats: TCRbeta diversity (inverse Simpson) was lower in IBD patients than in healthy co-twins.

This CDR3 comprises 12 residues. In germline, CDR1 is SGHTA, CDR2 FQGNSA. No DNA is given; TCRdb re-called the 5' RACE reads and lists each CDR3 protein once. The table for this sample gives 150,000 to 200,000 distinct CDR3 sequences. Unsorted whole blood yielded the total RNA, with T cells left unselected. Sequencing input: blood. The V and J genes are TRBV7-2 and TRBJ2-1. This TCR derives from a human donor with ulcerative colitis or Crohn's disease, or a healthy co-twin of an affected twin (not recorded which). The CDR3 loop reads CASSLMRNEQFF.